A selection of T cell receptor beta chains follows, all from one sample in a study of technical replicates of blood from several donors. This table comes from immunoSEQ multiplex PCR, and its TCRdb copy is limited to in-frame clones, with some not included. This table has tens of thousands of clones, 88% appearing once. Sequenced sample: PBMCs. These receptors were taken from a human donor in good health. Some clones in this sample may be carry-over from other donors' samples. The CDR3 runs from the conserved cysteine through the conserved F or W. D genes are given only for firm matches. Clone size is not always given. Where it is, it says once, few, many or a class for expanded clones.

>once|.|TRBJ2-5|TRBV4-2
TGTGCCAGCAGCCAGAAGGCGGTAACGTACCAAGAGACCCAGTACTTC
CASSQKAVTYQETQYF
>.|TRBD1|TRBJ1-1|TRBV7-2
TGTGCCAGCAGCTTCACAGGGGGCTGGACTGAAGCTTTCTTT
CASSFTGGWTEAFF
>.|TRBD1|TRBJ1-2|TRBV30
TGTGCCTGGACCCGGGGACAGGGGATTAACTATGGCTACACCTTC
CAWTRGQGINYGYTF
>.|.|TRBJ1-5|TRBV2
TGTGCCAGCACCAATACCCAGGGCAGTCAGCCCCAGCATTTT
CASTNTQGSQPQHF
>.|.|TRBJ2-1|TRBV7-8
TGTGCCAGCAGCTTAGGTCGGTTAGATGAGCAGTTCTTC
CASSLGRLDEQFF
>.|TRBD1|TRBJ1-2|TRBV5-1
TGCGCCAGCAGCTTTACAGGGGATCATGGCTACACCTTC
CASSFTGDHGYTF
>.|.|TRBJ2-7|TRBV29-1
TGCAGCGTTGAATCTGGGGCCAAAAACGAGCAGTACTTC
CSVESGAKNEQYF
>.|.|TRBJ1-5|TRBV19
TGTGCCACCGGGTGGGGGCTGACGCCCCAGCATTTT
CATGWGLTPQHF
>.|TRBD2|TRBJ2-7|TRBV9
TGTGCCAGCAGCCCGGGGACTAGCTCCTACGAGCAGTACTTC
CASSPGTSSYEQYF
>.|.|TRBJ1-2|TRBV6-5
TGTGCCAGCAGTCTCGAGGGTCGTGGCTACACCTTC
CASSLEGRGYTF
>.|.|TRBJ2-3|TRBV19
TGTGCCAGTAGTACAGATTACCGAGGGTTGGATACGCAGTATTTT
CASSTDYRGLDTQYF
>.|.|TRBJ2-2|TRBV7-2
TGTGCCAGCAGCTTAGTACAGGGCAAACTGTTTTTT
CASSLVQGKLFF
>.|.|TRBJ1-4|TRBV11-2
TGTGCCAGCAGCTTAGGCCTAGGGGGGGCTGAAAAACTGTTTTTT
CASSLGLGGAEKLFF
>.|.|TRBJ2-1|TRBV18
TGTGCCAGCTCACCCGCCCGTTACAGAGAGCAGTTCTTC
CASSPARYREQFF
>.|.|TRBJ1-6|TRBV30
TGTGCCTGGACGACCGGACAGACCTATAATTCACCCCTCCACTTT
CAWTTGQTYNSPLHF
>.|.|TRBJ2-6|TRBV11-3
TGTGCCAGCAGCTTTGTAAAACGGGGGTGCCACTCTGGGGCCAACGTCCTGACTTTC
CASSFVKRGCHSGANVLTF